This T cell receptor (beta chain) originates from a study of shared clonotypes between healthy human individuals. Researchers ran the assay at a deep level. The table came from immunoSEQ multiplex PCR; TCRdb's copy has only in-frame clones and leaves some out. The table shows 300,000 to 350,000 clones, with around four fifths occurring only once. CDR3 length: 15 amino acids. After removal of 6 bases from V and 2 bases from J, the junction contained 6 bases not matched to a gene. Looked up from germline, CDR1 is MNHNY and CDR2 is SVGAGI (reference sequence). This clone was seen once. Its antigen remains unidentified. Findings and limits, study-wide: Larger estimated richness was generally recorded for naive subsets relative to memory subsets. Only blood samples were collected, and tissue repertoires likely differ. Rarefaction analysis demonstrated incomplete sorted-subset sequencing notwithstanding large depth.

The source material was memory CD4+ T cells sorted from blood. Subset given: CD45RA-negative fraction. The source is a man aged 25-40 years in good health. The V call is TRBV6-6, the J call TRBJ1-4; TRBD1 aligns across 7 bases. The CDR3 nucleotides are TGTGCCAGCAGAGGTCAGGGGGAGACTAATGAAAAACTGTTTTTT. This codes for CASRGQGETNEKLFF.